This note documents a single T cell receptor beta chain sequence. Sequencing used immunoSEQ multiplex PCR; TCRdb keeps in-frame clones, though not all of them. The sample lists approximately 37,000 clones, over 80% occurring once. This sample stems from a study of blood T cell repertoires in COVID-19. Overall study: Samples taken during acute and convalescent COVID-19 were collected in the United States, Italy and Spain.

Trimming removed 3 bases from V and 11 bases from J; junction bases left unmatched: 13. Germline lookup yields CDR1 MNHEY and CDR2 SVGEGT. The CDR3 extends over 15 amino acids. This receptor was obtained from a man older than 75 with active COVID-19. This rearrangement joins TRBV6-2 or TRBV6-3 to TRBJ1-1, with 9 nucleotides matching TRBD1. The sequencing sample was made of peripheral blood. This CDR3 is CASSYPGNAGQGAFF. The CDR3 coding sequence is TGTGCCAGCAGTTATCCCGGAAATGCGGGACAGGGTGCTTTCTTT.